This TCR beta chain emerged from a study of blood T cells in healthy people across ages. Study findings and constraints: A strong correlation was found between TCR beta diversity and the percentage of naive T cells.

Trimming left V 5 bases short and J 5 bases short, with 19 bases between. The CDR3 has 14 residues. Germline CDR1 DFQATT, CDR2 SNEGSKA (reference sequence). Primed by a sample-barcoded 5' primer and a J-beta primer mix, a second PCR proceeded for roughly 7 to 12 cycles. Through a template-switch adaptor with 12 random nucleotides, each cDNA molecule received a tag. TCRdb recomputed calls from the 5' RACE reads with MiXCR, one row per CDR3 protein. The sample comprises nearly 1 million distinct CDR3 sequences, roughly 50% of which are singletons, and about 22% rests with the top ten. Regarding this clonotype: Its specificity is unknown.

The receptor comes from a woman aged 60-75 years in good health. The sequenced material came from blood. The chain links TRBV20-1 to TRBJ2-7; weak D call: TRBD2 (6 bases). The CDR3 DNA sequence: TGCAGTGCTGGTAGCGGTATAACCAGCCACGAGCAGTACTTC. Residues: CSAGSGITSHEQYF.